These T cell receptor beta chains were read from a single sample in a study of cytomegalovirus exposure and HLA in healthy donors. The protocol was immunoSEQ multiplex PCR, while the TCRdb copy is restricted to in-frame clones and leaves out a portion. The profile covers 60,000 to 70,000 clones, with 65% to 80% appearing a single time and less than 3% taken by the ten largest. Sequenced sample: PBMCs. These TCRs come from a woman in her thirties in good health and CMV-seronegative. CDR3s include the opening cysteine and the closing phenylalanine or tryptophan. The D gene is left open where the match is weak. Clone size is shown for a subset of rows, as once, few, many or a class of expanded clone.

size | D | J | V | DNA | CDR3
NA | NA | TRBJ2-1 | TRBV19 | TGTGCCAGTAGCCTTACAGATGGGGAGGTTGAGCAGTTCTTC | CASSLTDGEVEQFF
NA | NA | TRBJ2-7 | TRBV7-9 | TGTGCCAGCAGCCCGGTACCTCGGCGGGAAAGAGCCTACGAGCAGTACTTC | CASSPVPRRERAYEQYF
NA | NA | TRBJ1-3 | TRBV9 | TGTGCCAGCAGCGTAGTCGAGACAGAGGGAAACACCATATATTTT | CASSVVETEGNTIYF
NA | NA | TRBJ1-3 | TRBV21-1 | TGTGCCAGCAGCAACAGGGAGGTAAATGGAAACACCATATATTTT | CASSNREVNGNTIYF
NA | NA | TRBJ1-5 | TRBV7-8 | TGTGCCAGCAGCTTAGGGGGCTATAGCAATCAGCCCCAGCATTTT | CASSLGGYSNQPQHF
NA | NA | TRBJ2-7 | TRBV7-8 | TGTGCCAGCAGAAATTCCGGAGGGGCTCCCGAGCAGTACTTC | CASRNSGGAPEQYF
medium-sized | NA | TRBJ1-1 | TRBV10-3 | TGTGCCATCAGACAGGAGACGGCCACTGAAGCTTTCTTT | CAIRQETATEAFF
NA | TRBD1 | TRBJ1-1 | TRBV7-9 | TGTGCCAGCAGCTCCGGGACAGCACCCGAAGCTTTCTTT | CASSSGTAPEAFF
NA | TRBD2 | TRBJ2-1 | TRBV29-1 | TGCAGCTCTGGGACTAGCGGGAGAGCGAGATCCTACAATGAGCAGTTCTTC | CSSGTSGRARSYNEQFF
NA | NA | TRBJ2-7 | TRBV4-1 | TGCGCCAGCAGCCTATTAACAGGGAACGAGCAGTACTTC | CASSLLTGNEQYF
NA | NA | TRBJ1-1 | TRBV2 | TGTGCCAGCAGTCGAGGGACGGCCCTCGGGAGGACTGAAGCTTTCTTT | CASSRGTALGRTEAFF
NA | TRBD1 | TRBJ1-2 | TRBV6-5 | TGTGCCAGCAGCTTGGACAGGGTCTATGGCTACACCTTC | CASSLDRVYGYTF
NA | NA | TRBJ2-3 | TRBV10-3 | TGTGCCATCAGTGAGTCAAGGACTAGCACAGATACGCAGTATTTT | CAISESRTSTDTQYF
NA | TRBD1 | TRBJ2-4 | TRBV4-1 | TGCGCCAGCAGCCAAGGGGGCGTGACAGGGTTGACCAAAAACATTCAGTACTTC | CASSQGGVTGLTKNIQYF
NA | NA | TRBJ2-1 | TRBV10-3 | TGTGCCATCACCGCCGAAGGGGGGGGCAGGGATGAGCAGTTCTTC | CAITAEGGGRDEQFF
NA | NA | TRBJ2-3 | TRBV11-3 | TGTGCCAGCAGCTTTCGCGGGGGCACAGATACGCAGTATTTT | CASSFRGGTDTQYF
few | NA | TRBJ2-5 | TRBV5-4 | TGTGCCAGCAGCTCCCACAACCCCCCGGAGACCCAGTACTTC | CASSSHNPPETQYF
NA | NA | TRBJ1-5 | TRBV6-6 | TGTGCCAGCAGTTACTCGCCCCTAGGCAATCAGCCCCAGCATTTT | CASSYSPLGNQPQHF
NA | NA | TRBJ2-2 | TRBV25-1 | TGTGCCAGCAGTGGAGGCGAGGGATCGAACACCGGGGAGCTGTTTTTT | CASSGGEGSNTGELFF
NA | NA | TRBJ2-5 | TRBV4-1 | TGCGCCAGCAGCCAAGGATGGGGACTTTCTCAAGAGACCCAGTACTTC | CASSQGWGLSQETQYF
few | TRBD2 | TRBJ2-2 | TRBV19 | TGTGCCAGTAGTCCGGTAGCGGGAGATCGGACCGGGGAGCTGTTTTTT | CASSPVAGDRTGELFF
once | NA | TRBJ2-1 | TRBV19 | TGTGCCAGTAGTAGCCAGGCTTCCTACAATGAGCAGTTCTTC | CASSSQASYNEQFF
NA | NA | TRBJ1-2 | TRBV6-4 | TGTGCCAGCAGTGTCCTAACAGAAATCTATGGCTACACCTTC | CASSVLTEIYGYTF
NA | NA | TRBJ1-1 | TRBV20-1 | TGCAGTGCTATCGGAGGGACTGAAGCTTTCTTT | CSAIGGTEAFF
NA | NA | TRBJ1-6 | TRBV18 | TGTGCCAGCTCCCCGCCAGGAAATAATTCACCCCTCCACTTT | CASSPPGNNSPLHF